These 17 T cell receptor beta chains originate from one sample sequenced in a study of shared clonotypes between healthy human individuals. This table comes from immunoSEQ multiplex PCR, and its TCRdb copy is limited to in-frame clones, with some not included. The sample lists 950,000 to 1,200,000 clones, 60% to 80% occurring once. The source material was memory CD4+ T cells from PBMCs. Sample subset: CD45RA-negative fraction. The receptors here all came from a young man in good health. Some clones in this sample may be carry-over from other donors' samples.

The V call is TRBV2, the J call TRBJ1-5; a weak D match, TRBD1 (6 bases). Germline lookup yields CDR1 SNHLY and CDR2 FYNNEI. The CDR3 loop spans 13 amino acids. Trimming pared 10 bases from V and 2 bases from J, leaving 12 bases between. The CDR3 reads CATRQEGNQPQHF. In DNA form, the CDR3 reads TGTGCCACAAGACAGGAGGGCAATCAGCCCCAGCATTTT.

The V call is TRBV14, the J call TRBJ1-4; 10 positions match TRBD1. From germline, CDR1 is SGHDN and CDR2 FVKESK. V gave up 1 base and J gave up 4 bases; unmatched junction bases: 3. This CDR3 contains 16 residues. The CDR3 DNA sequence: TGTGCCAGCAGCCAAGCCGGGACAGGGGTTAATGAAAAACTGTTTTTT. Residues: CASSQAGTGVNEKLFF.

This chain uses TRBV7-2 with TRBJ1-2; tentative D call: TRBD1 (5 bases). The germline V gene has CDR1 SGHTA and CDR2 FQGNSA. This CDR3 has 15 amino acids. V lost 4 bases to trimming and J lost 3 bases, with 15 bases between them. The CDR3 spells CASSSHYGTDYGYTF. DNA for the CDR3: TGTGCCAGCAGCTCTCATTACGGGACGGACTATGGCTACACCTTC.

The chain recombines TRBV10-3 with TRBJ2-1, with 11 bases aligning to TRBD2. Germline V gene data show CDR1 as ENHRY and CDR2 as SYGVKD. This CDR3 is built from 16 residues. The trim removed 10 bases at V and 12 bases at J, leaving 20 bases unmatched. In nucleotides, the CDR3 is TGTGCCACCAGGGGGCTAGCGGGAGGAGGAGGAGACCCGCAGTTCTTC. It yields the protein CATRGLAGGGGDPQFF.

This clone has only a few counts. J is TRBJ1-1 and V is TRBV30, with 7 bases fitting TRBD1. Looked up from germline, CDR1 is GTSNPN and CDR2 is SVGIG (reference sequence). The CDR3 consists of 13 residues. V lost 3 bases, J lost 5 bases, and 6 bases stayed unmatched. The CDR3 DNA is TGTGCCTGGAGGGACAGGCGGGGGACTGAAGCTTTCTTT. It specifies CAWRDRRGTEAFF.

This clone was recorded at least ten times. This chain connects TRBV2 to TRBJ2-5; 11 bases fit TRBD2. The CDR3 has 18 amino acids. With 3 bases clipped from V and 3 bases from J, the junction kept 12 bases outside the gene matches. Germline loops: CDR1 SNHLY, CDR2 FYNNEI. CDR3 DNA: TGTGCCAGCAGTGACGGTTTTCTAGCGGGAGGCAAGAAAGAGACCCAGTACTTC. It codes for CASSDGFLAGGKKETQYF.

This clone was observed a handful of times. The V gene is TRBV7-9, the J gene TRBJ2-1; TRBD1 agrees at 7 bases. The CDR3 spans 17 residues. V lost 5 bases, J lost 0 bases, and 10 bases stayed unmatched. From germline, CDR1 is SEHNR and CDR2 FQNEAQ (reference sequence). Here the CDR3 reads CASSPRQGRSSYNEQFF. The CDR3 DNA follows: TGTGCCAGCAGCCCACGACAGGGCCGGAGCTCCTACAATGAGCAGTTCTTC.

This rearrangement joins TRBV27 to TRBJ2-7; tentative D call: TRBD1 (5 bases). The CDR3 length is 14 residues. Trimming removed 5 bases from V and 3 bases from J, with 14 bases in between. Germline CDR1 and CDR2: MNHEY and SMNVEV (reference sequence). DNA of the CDR3: TGTGCCAGCAGTACTGTCTCAGACAGCTACGAGCAGTACTTC. It yields the protein CASSTVSDSYEQYF.

The chain recombines TRBV28 with TRBJ2-7; TRBD1 might be the D (6 bases). The CDR3 extends over 16 amino acids. V lost 6 bases and J lost 0, with 18 bases in between. Germline V lookup: CDR1 MDHEN, CDR2 SYDVKM. The CDR3 region is CASSLPTDSTSYEQYF. Written as DNA, the CDR3 is TGTGCCAGCAGCCTACCGACGGACAGTACCTCCTACGAGCAGTACTTC.

In regard to this clone: The same CDR3 also results from other DNA sequences found in this sample. This chain connects TRBV7-2 to TRBJ1-5, with D perhaps matching TRBD1 (5 bases). V was shortened by 0 bases and J by 4 bases, with 10 bases between the two germline ends. Per germline, CDR1 SGHTA and CDR2 FQGNSA. CDR3 size: 15 residues. For the CDR3, the DNA is TGTGCCAGCAGCTTAGCAGGGGTAGGGAATCAGCCCCAGCATTTT. Amino acids: CASSLAGVGNQPQHF.

The V call is TRBV9, the J call TRBJ2-7; 9 bases match TRBD1. Losses at the gene ends were 3 bases for V and 2 bases for J; bases not matched to a gene: 6. This CDR3 has 15 amino acids. Germline V gene data show CDR1 as SGDLS and CDR2 as YYNGEE. The CDR3 DNA reads TGTGCCAGCAGCGCCCGACAGGGGGGAACCTACGAGCAGTACTTC. This sequence encodes CASSARQGGTYEQYF.

This chain links TRBV28 with TRBJ2-3; 9 nucleotides agree with TRBD2. CDR3 size: 14 residues. Germline CDR1 is MDHEN and CDR2 is SYDVKM. The ends lost 6 bases at V and 5 bases at J; junction bases unmatched: 6. The CDR3 protein is CASSPQREEDTQYF. CDR3 DNA: TGTGCCAGCAGCCCCCAGCGGGAGGAAGATACGCAGTATTTT.

Remarks on this clone: The same CDR3 arises from other DNA sequences in this sample as well. The chain uses TRBV5-1 and TRBJ2-5, with D tentatively TRBD1 or TRBD2 (5 bases each). This CDR3 contains 12 residues. Germline values: CDR1 SGHRS, CDR2 YFSETQ. V lost 4 bases to trimming and J lost 4 bases, with 8 bases between them. CDR3 DNA: TGCGCCAGCAGCCGGGACGGAGAGACCCAGTACTTC. Translation: CASSRDGETQYF.

This clone was counted at least ten times. A much bigger clone sits one base away, suggesting this may be a read error. The sample contains more than one DNA sequence encoding this CDR3. The CDR3 region has the DNA TGCAGTGCTACTTCAGAGACCCAGTACTTC. Protein sequence: CSATSETQYF. The rearrangement joins TRBV20-1 to TRBJ2-5, with D uncertain. The CDR3 sequence is 10 residues long. Germline assignment: CDR1 DFQATT and CDR2 SNEGSKA (reference sequence). Trimming took 4 bases from V and 4 from J, leaving 4 bases between them.

This chain links TRBV5-4 with TRBJ2-1; no definite D call. V was pared by 0 bases and J by 1 base, with 8 bases between. The CDR3 runs to 15 residues. Germline V lookup: CDR1 SGHNT, CDR2 YYREEE (reference sequence). The DNA for the CDR3 is TGTGCCAGCAGCTTGGGCAGTACTTCCTACAATGAGCAGTTCTTC. It yields the protein CASSLGSTSYNEQFF.

Worth noting for this clone: Other DNA sequences in this sample translate to the same CDR3. CDR3 sequence (DNA): TGTGCCAGCAGCTCGACTTCCCGCGAGCAGTACTTC. Translated, it gives CASSSTSREQYF. This chain connects TRBV7-8 to TRBJ2-7; D uncertain. Per germline, CDR1 SGHVS and CDR2 FQNEAQ. The germline V and J ends were trimmed by 4 bases and 6 bases, with 10 bases remaining between them. This CDR3 contains 12 residues.

The sample holds a few counts of this clone. Other nucleotide sequences from this sample produce the same CDR3. This chain links TRBV5-6 with TRBJ2-5; no definite D call. CDR3 length equals 13 residues. The V end lost 0 bases, the J end lost 5 bases, and 8 bases lay between the germline ends. Germline CDR1 SGHDT, CDR2 YYEEEE. CDR3 loop: CASSLAGSETQYF. Written as DNA, the CDR3 is TGTGCCAGCAGCTTGGCTGGGTCGGAGACCCAGTACTTC.